The clone carrying this T cell receptor (beta chain) was detected a few times. Its antigen is currently unknown. MiXCR, run by TCRdb on the RT-PCR reads, gives a single entry per CDR3 protein. The sample includes around 520,000 distinct CDR3 sequences, over 25% of them seen just once. The data derive from a study of response to subunit inactivated influenza vaccine. Regarding the study as a whole: Authors suggested that a seasonal influenza vaccination recruits few new T cells each time.

The germline V and J ends were trimmed by 6 bases and 6 bases, with 16 bases remaining between them. Per germline, CDR1 SQVTM and CDR2 ANQGSEA. The CDR3 runs to 13 residues. The sequence was obtained from a man between 45 and 60 years old who received an inactivated influenza vaccine. The specimen comprised CD4+ T cells sorted from PBMCs, sampled about 5 days after vaccination. V usage is TRBV29-1 and J usage is TRBJ2-3, with D possibly matching TRBD2 (6 bases). CDR3 sequence (DNA): TGCAGCGTGGCGGTCAGGGCGGGGGATACGCAGTATTTT. This encodes CSVAVRAGDTQYF.